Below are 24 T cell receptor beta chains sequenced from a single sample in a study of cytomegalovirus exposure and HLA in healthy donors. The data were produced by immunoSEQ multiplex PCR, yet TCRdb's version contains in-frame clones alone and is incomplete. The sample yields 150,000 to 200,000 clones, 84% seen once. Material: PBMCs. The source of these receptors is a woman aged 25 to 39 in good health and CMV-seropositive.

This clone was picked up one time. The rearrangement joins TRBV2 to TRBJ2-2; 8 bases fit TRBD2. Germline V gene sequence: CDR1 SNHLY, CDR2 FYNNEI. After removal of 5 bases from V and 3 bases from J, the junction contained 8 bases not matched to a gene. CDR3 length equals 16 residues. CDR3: CASSYTGTRDTGELFF. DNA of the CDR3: TGTGCCAGCAGTTACACCGGGACTAGAGACACCGGGGAGCTGTTTTTT.

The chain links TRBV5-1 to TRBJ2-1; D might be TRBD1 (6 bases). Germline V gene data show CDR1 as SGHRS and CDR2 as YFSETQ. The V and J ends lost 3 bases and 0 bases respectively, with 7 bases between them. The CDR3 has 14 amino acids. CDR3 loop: CASSSGVSYNEQFF. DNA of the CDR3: TGCGCCAGCAGCTCAGGGGTCTCCTACAATGAGCAGTTCTTC. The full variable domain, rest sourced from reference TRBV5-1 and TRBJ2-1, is KAGVTQTPRYLIKTRGQQVTLSCSPISGHRSVSWYQQTPGQGLQFLFEYFSETQRNKGNFPGRFSGRQFSNSRSEMNVSTLELGDSALYLCASSSGVSYNEQFFGPGTRLTVL.

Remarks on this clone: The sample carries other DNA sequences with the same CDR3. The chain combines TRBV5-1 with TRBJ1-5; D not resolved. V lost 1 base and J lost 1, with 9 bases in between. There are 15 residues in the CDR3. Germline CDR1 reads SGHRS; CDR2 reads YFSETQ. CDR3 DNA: TGCGCCAGCAGCTTGTCCGGGGAGAGCAATCAGCCCCAGCATTTT. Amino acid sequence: CASSLSGESNQPQHF. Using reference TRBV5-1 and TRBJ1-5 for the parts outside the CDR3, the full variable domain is KAGVTQTPRYLIKTRGQQVTLSCSPISGHRSVSWYQQTPGQGLQFLFEYFSETQRNKGNFPGRFSGRQFSNSRSEMNVSTLELGDSALYLCASSLSGESNQPQHFGDGTRLSIL.

The CDR3, as DNA: TGCAGCGTTGAAGAGACAGGGGGCTACACTGAAGCTTTCTTT. This gives the protein CSVEETGGYTEAFF. The V and J genes are TRBV29-1 and TRBJ1-1, with 10 bases aligning to TRBD1. CDR1 is SQVTM, CDR2 ANQGSEA, per germline. The CDR3 has 14 amino acids. V was clipped by 0 bases and J by 3 bases; unmatched bases: 1.

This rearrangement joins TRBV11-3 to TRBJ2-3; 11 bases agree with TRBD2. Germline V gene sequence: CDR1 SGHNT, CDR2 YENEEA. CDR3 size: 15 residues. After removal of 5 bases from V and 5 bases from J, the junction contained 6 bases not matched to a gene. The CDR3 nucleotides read TGTGCCAGCAGCCCTAGCGGGAGGATGCTAGATACGCAGTATTTT. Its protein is CASSPSGRMLDTQYF.

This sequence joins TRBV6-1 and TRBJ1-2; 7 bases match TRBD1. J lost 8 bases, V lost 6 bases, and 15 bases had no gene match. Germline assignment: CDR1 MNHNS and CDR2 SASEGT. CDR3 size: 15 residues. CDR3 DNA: TGTGCCAGCAGGGAGAAGGGGGCCCATGCATCCGGCTACACCTTC. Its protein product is CASREKGAHASGYTF.

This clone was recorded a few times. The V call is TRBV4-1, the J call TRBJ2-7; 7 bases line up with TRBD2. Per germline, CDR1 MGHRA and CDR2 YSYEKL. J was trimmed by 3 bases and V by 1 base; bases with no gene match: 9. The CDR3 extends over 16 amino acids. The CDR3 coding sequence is TGCGCCAGCAGCCAAGGCCCCGGACTAGGGCGCTACGAGCAGTACTTC. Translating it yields CASSQGPGLGRYEQYF.

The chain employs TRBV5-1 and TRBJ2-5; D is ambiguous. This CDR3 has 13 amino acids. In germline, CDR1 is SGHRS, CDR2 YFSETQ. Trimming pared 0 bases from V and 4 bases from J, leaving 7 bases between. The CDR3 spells CASSLGLLETQYF. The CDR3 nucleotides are TGCGCCAGCAGCTTGGGACTCCTAGAGACCCAGTACTTC.

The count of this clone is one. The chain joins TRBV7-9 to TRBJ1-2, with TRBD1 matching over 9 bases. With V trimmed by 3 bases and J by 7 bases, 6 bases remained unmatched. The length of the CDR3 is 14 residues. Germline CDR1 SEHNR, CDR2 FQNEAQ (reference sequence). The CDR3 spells CASSLADRGGGYTF. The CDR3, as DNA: TGTGCCAGCAGCTTGGCGGACAGGGGTGGTGGCTACACCTTC.

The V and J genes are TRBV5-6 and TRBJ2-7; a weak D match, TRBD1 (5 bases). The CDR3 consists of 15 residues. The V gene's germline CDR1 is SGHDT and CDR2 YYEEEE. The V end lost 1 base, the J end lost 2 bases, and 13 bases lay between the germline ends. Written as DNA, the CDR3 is TGTGCCAGCAGCTTGACTCTGACAGTCCCCTACGAGCAGTACTTC. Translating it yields CASSLTLTVPYEQYF.

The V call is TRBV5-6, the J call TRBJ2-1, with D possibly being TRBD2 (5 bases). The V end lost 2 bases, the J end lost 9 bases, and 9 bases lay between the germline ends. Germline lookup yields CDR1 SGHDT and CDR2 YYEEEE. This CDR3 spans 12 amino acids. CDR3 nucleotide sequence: TGTGCCAGCAGCTTACTAGGTTTTGAGCAGTTCTTC. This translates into CASSLLGFEQFF.

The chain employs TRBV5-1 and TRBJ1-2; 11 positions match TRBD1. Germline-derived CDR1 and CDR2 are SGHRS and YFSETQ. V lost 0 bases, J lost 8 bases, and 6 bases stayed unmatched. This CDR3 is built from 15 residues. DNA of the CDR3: TGCGCCAGCAGCTTGGCCGGGGACAGGGGGGAAGGCTACACCTTC. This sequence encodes CASSLAGDRGEGYTF.

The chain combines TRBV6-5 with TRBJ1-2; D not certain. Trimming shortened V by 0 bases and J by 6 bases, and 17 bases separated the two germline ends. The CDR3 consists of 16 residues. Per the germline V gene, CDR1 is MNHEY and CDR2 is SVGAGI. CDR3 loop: CASSYSSALEGHGYTF. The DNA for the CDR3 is TGTGCCAGCAGTTACTCCTCGGCCCTTGAGGGTCATGGCTACACCTTC.

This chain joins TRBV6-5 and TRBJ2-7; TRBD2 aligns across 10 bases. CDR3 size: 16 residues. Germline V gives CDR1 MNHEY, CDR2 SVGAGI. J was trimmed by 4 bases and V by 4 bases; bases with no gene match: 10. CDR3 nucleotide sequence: TGTGCCAGCAGTTCCCCCAGCGGGAGGGCCCAGTACGAGCAGTACTTC. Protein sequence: CASSSPSGRAQYEQYF.

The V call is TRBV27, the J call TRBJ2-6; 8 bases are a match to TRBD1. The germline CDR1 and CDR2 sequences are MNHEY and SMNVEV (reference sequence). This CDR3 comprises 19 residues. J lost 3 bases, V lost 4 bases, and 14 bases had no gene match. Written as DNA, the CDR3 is TGTGCCAGCAGTTCAGTAGCGGCGCAGGGGGCTGGTGGGGCCAACGTCCTGACTTTC. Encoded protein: CASSSVAAQGAGGANVLTF.

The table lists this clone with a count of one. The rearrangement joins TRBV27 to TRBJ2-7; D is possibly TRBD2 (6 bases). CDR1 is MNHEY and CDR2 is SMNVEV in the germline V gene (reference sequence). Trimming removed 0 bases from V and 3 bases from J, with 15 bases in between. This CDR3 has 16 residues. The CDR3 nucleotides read TGTGCCAGCAGTTTATCCTTTGGCGGAGGGAACTACGAGCAGTACTTC. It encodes CASSLSFGGGNYEQYF.

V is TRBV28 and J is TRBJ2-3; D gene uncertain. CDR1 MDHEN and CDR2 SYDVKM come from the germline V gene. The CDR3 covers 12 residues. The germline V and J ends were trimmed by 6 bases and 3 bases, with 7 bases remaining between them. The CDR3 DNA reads TGTGCCAGCAGGACACAAACAGATACGCAGTATTTT. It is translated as CASRTQTDTQYF.

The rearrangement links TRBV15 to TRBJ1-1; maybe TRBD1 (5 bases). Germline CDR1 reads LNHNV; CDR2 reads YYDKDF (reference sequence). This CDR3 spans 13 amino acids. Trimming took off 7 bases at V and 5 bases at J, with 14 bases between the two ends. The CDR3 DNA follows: TGTGCCACCATGGGTTTGAAGGGGACTGAAGCTTTCTTT. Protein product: CATMGLKGTEAFF.

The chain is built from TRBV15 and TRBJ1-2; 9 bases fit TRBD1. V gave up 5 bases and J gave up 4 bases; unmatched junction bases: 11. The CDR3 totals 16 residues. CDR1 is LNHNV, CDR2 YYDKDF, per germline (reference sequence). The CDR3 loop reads CATSPVTGGFSYGYTF. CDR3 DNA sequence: TGTGCCACCAGCCCTGTAACAGGGGGCTTCAGCTATGGCTACACCTTC.

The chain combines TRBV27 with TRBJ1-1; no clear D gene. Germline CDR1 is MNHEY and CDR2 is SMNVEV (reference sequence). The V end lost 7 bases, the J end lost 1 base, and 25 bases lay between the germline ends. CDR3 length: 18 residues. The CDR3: CASNPYQPPVRENTEAFF. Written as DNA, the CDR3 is TGTGCCAGCAATCCCTACCAACCGCCCGTGAGAGAGAACACTGAAGCTTTCTTT.

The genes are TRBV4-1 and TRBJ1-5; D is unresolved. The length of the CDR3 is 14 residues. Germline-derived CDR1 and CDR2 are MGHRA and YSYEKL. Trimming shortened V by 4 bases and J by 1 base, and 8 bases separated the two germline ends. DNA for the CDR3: TGCGCCAGCAGCCCGGGTGCGAGCAATCAGCCCCAGCATTTT. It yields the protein CASSPGASNQPQHF.

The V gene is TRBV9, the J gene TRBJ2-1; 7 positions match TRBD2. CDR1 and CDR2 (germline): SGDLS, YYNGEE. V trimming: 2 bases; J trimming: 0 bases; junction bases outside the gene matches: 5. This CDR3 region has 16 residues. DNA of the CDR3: TGTGCCAGCAGCGTGGGAGGGCCGAGCTCCTACAATGAGCAGTTCTTC. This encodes CASSVGGPSSYNEQFF.

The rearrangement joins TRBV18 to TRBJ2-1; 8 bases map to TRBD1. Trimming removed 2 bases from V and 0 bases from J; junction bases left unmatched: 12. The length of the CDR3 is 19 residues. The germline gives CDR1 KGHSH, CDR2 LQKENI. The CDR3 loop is CASSPRTGLTLSSYNEQFF. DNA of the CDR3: TGTGCCAGCTCACCAAGGACAGGGTTAACTCTGAGCTCCTACAATGAGCAGTTCTTC. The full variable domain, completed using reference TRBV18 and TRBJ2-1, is NAGVMQNPRHLVRRRGQEARLRCSPMKGHSHVYWYRQLPEEGLKFMVYLQKENIIDESGMPKERFSAEFPKEGPSILRIQQVVRGDSAAYFCASSPRTGLTLSSYNEQFFGPGTRLTVL.

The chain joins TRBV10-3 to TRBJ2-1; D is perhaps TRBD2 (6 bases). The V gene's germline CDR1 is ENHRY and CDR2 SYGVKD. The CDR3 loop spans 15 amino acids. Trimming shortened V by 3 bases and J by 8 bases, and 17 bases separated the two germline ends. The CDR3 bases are TGTGCCATCAGTGATTCGGGAGAGTTTAGCTATGAGCAGTTCTTC. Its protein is CAISDSGEFSYEQFF.